Listed below are T cell receptor beta chains from one sample, sequenced in a study of long-term antiretroviral therapy in people with HIV. Assay: immunoSEQ multiplex PCR; the TCRdb copy retains only in-frame clones and omits some. Of roughly 40,000 clones in the sample, roughly 90% are singletons; the top ten hold 4% to 4.5%. Sequencing was performed on unsorted PBMCs, taken 1.2 years after starting antiretroviral therapy. The origin of the receptors is a woman between 50 and 59 years old with HIV. CDR3s include the opening cysteine and the closing phenylalanine or tryptophan. D genes are given only for firm matches. Size tells how often a clone was seen (once, few, many) or the class of an expanded clone, and some rows leave it out.

clone size,D gene,V gene,J gene,CDR3 DNA,CDR3 protein
few,TRBD1,TRBV5-6,TRBJ1-2,TGTGCCAGCAGCTTCCGGGACAGTGACTTATATGGCTACACCTTC,CASSFRDSDLYGYTF
few,NA,TRBV12-5,TRBJ2-7,TGTGCTAGTGTCCCGGCAGGGGATAACTACGAGCAGTACTTC,CASVPAGDNYEQYF
few,TRBD1,TRBV6-5,TRBJ2-7,TGTGCCAGCAGCCAAGGGGACAGCTACGAGCAGTACTTC,CASSQGDSYEQYF
NA,NA,TRBV7-9,TRBJ1-3,TGTGCCAGCAGCTTATTCTCCAGCTCTGGAAACACCATATATTTT,CASSLFSSSGNTIYF
NA,NA,TRBV7-2,TRBJ1-5,TGTGCCAGCAGCCAGCCGTTGGGTCCGGGGAGCAATCAGCCCCAGCATTTT,CASSQPLGPGSNQPQHF
NA,TRBD1,TRBV10-2,TRBJ2-7,TGCGCCAGCAACACAGGGGGACCTCCTAACGAGCAGTACTTC,CASNTGGPPNEQYF
NA,NA,TRBV2,TRBJ1-2,TGTGCCAGCAGTGACAGGAGTTATGGCTACACCTTC,CASSDRSYGYTF
NA,NA,TRBV10-3,TRBJ2-7,TGTGCCATCAGTGACGAGGGTTCCTACGAGCAGTACTTC,CAISDEGSYEQYF
NA,NA,TRBV7-9,TRBJ1-1,TGTGCCAGCAGCTTAGGAATGGGCACTGAAGCTTTCTTT,CASSLGMGTEAFF
NA,NA,TRBV7-8,TRBJ2-7,TGTGCCAGCAGCTCACCCTTGATCCCCTACGAGCAGTACTTC,CASSSPLIPYEQYF
NA,TRBD1,TRBV5-4,TRBJ2-7,TGTGCCAGCAGCGTAGGGACAGCCCCCCGGTTCGAGCAGTACTTC,CASSVGTAPRFEQYF
NA,NA,TRBV5-6,TRBJ1-1,TGTGCCAGCAGCTTGCCGGGGACTGGCGGGACTGAAGCTTTCTTT,CASSLPGTGGTEAFF
NA,NA,TRBV6-1,TRBJ1-4,TGTGCCAGCACCGAGGAGGTGGGAGGTGAAAAACTGTTTTTT,CASTEEVGGEKLFF
NA,NA,TRBV29-1,TRBJ2-7,TGCAGCGTTGGCCCGGACACCTACGAGCAGTACTTC,CSVGPDTYEQYF
NA,NA,TRBV5-6,TRBJ1-6,TGTGCCAGCAGCTTCTTTGGCGGGGCCTCGAATTCACCCCTCCACTTT,CASSFFGGASNSPLHF
NA,TRBD2,TRBV18,TRBJ2-3,TGTGCCAGCTCACCAAGTCTAGCGGGGAGGGATACGCAGTATTTT,CASSPSLAGRDTQYF